These 24 T cell receptor beta chains came from one sample sequenced in a study of blood T cells in healthy people across ages. Next came a second PCR, run for about 7 to 12 cycles, which used a sample-barcoded 5' primer along with a J-beta primer mix. One entry per CDR3 protein, called by TCRdb with MiXCR from the 5' RACE reads. Of roughly 1,300,000 distinct CDR3 sequences in the sample, approximately 63% are singletons; the top ten hold 6.5% to 8.5%. The sample was blood. These receptors all come from a man between 18 and 29 years old in good health.

The rearrangement joins TRBV7-9 to TRBJ2-1; 9 bases align to TRBD2. From germline, CDR1 is SEHNR and CDR2 FQNEAQ (reference sequence). This CDR3 spans 16 amino acids. V shed 2 bases and J 4 bases; nucleotides not matched to a gene: 6. For the CDR3, the DNA is TGTGCCAGCAGCTTATGGGATAGCGGGGGATACAATGAGCAGTTCTTC. Its translation: CASSLWDSGGYNEQFF.

The chain couples TRBV6-1 to TRBJ2-4; TRBD1 agrees at 8 bases. This CDR3 is 18 amino acids long. V trimming: 0 bases; J trimming: 7 bases; junction bases outside the gene matches: 14. Per the germline V gene, CDR1 is MNHNS and CDR2 is SASEGT. The DNA for the CDR3 is TGTGCCAGCAGTGAAGCGACCCCCGGACAGGGATTTTTGAACATTCAGTACTTC. The encoded protein is CASSEATPGQGFLNIQYF.

The sample holds one count of this clonotype. This rearrangement joins TRBV7-2 to TRBJ2-3; 12 nucleotides align to TRBD2. Per germline, CDR1 SGHTA and CDR2 FQGNSA. The CDR3 totals 18 residues. Trimming removed 2 bases from V and 2 bases from J; junction bases left unmatched: 8. This CDR3 is CASSLYGGLAGHTDTQYF. The CDR3 DNA is TGTGCCAGCAGCTTATACGGCGGACTAGCGGGGCACACAGATACGCAGTATTTT. The entire variable domain, with the rest obtained from reference TRBV7-2 and TRBJ2-3, is as follows: GAGVSQSPSNKVTEKGKDVELRCDPISGHTALYWYRQSLGQGLEFLIYFQGNSAPDKSGLPSDRFSAERTGGSVSTLTIQRTQQEDSAVYLCASSLYGGLAGHTDTQYFGPGTRLTVL.

This clonotype was counted between two and nine times. This chain connects TRBV6-2 or TRBV6-3 to TRBJ1-1; 8 positions agree with TRBD1. This CDR3 comprises 15 residues. The J segment lost 1 base and the V segment lost 0 bases, leaving 1 base of the junction unmatched. Germline V gene data show CDR1 as MNHEY and CDR2 as SVGEGT. Here the CDR3 reads CASSYSGQGNTEAFF. CDR3 DNA: TGTGCCAGCAGTTACTCCGGACAGGGGAACACTGAAGCTTTCTTT.

This clonotype occurred a few times. The chain employs TRBV27 and TRBJ2-1; tentative D call: TRBD1 (5 bases). The germline V and J ends were trimmed by 2 bases and 6 bases, with 14 bases remaining between them. Germline V CDR1 and CDR2: MNHEY, SMNVEV (reference sequence). This CDR3 is 15 amino acids long. The CDR3 DNA reads TGTGCCAGCAGTTTAGGGGCAGGGATTGGCAATGAGCAGTTCTTC. Protein sequence: CASSLGAGIGNEQFF.

The chain carries TRBV2 and TRBJ2-1; TRBD2 matches at 9 bases. This CDR3 has 21 amino acids. V was clipped by 7 bases and J by 0 bases; unmatched bases: 22. The germline CDR1 and CDR2 sequences are SNHLY and FYNNEI. The CDR3 DNA is TGTGCCAGCAAAAGGCCCCGAGGACTAGCGAATGGTTTCAGCTCCTACAATGAGCAGTTCTTC. It codes for CASKRPRGLANGFSSYNEQFF.

The chain carries TRBV6-6 and TRBJ2-1; no definite D call. The germline CDR1 and CDR2 sequences are MNHNY and SVGAGI (reference sequence). The V end lost 6 bases, the J end lost 12 bases, and 24 bases lay between the germline ends. The CDR3 runs 15 residues. The CDR3 DNA reads TGTGCCAGCAGCCAAACCACCCGCGGTCCTTCAGGGCAGTTCTTC. Its translation: CASSQTTRGPSGQFF.

This chain uses TRBV20-1 with TRBJ2-1; 14 bases line up with TRBD2. Germline V gives CDR1 DFQATT, CDR2 SNEGSKA (reference sequence). This CDR3 is built from 17 residues. The trim removed 0 bases at V and 7 bases at J, leaving 8 bases unmatched. The CDR3 sequence: CSARDGTSGRRGNEQFF. CDR3 nucleotide sequence: TGCAGTGCTAGAGACGGGACTAGCGGGAGAAGGGGGAATGAGCAGTTCTTC.

The rearrangement uses TRBV12-3 or TRBV12-4 and TRBJ2-7; D gene unclear. The CDR3 sequence is 14 residues long. V was pared by 5 bases and J by 1 base, with 12 bases between. The CDR3 coding sequence is TGTGCCAGCAGTCTAGTGGCGAGGTCCTACGAGCAGTACTTC. It specifies CASSLVARSYEQYF.

This clonotype has only a few counts. A read error may account for a junction end that differs from germline. The chain combines TRBV7-9 with TRBJ2-3; TRBD1 is a possible D gene (5 bases). The CDR3 extends over 16 amino acids. Germline lookup yields CDR1 SEHNR and CDR2 FQNEAQ (reference sequence). The CDR3 loop reads CASRLGDSFSTDTQYF. The CDR3 DNA is TGTGCCAGCAGATTAGGCGACAGCTTTAGCACAGATACGCAGTATTTT.

This clonotype was seen more than once but under ten times. CDR3 sequence: CASSLDSSMGTNTYEQYF. CDR3 DNA: TGTGCCAGCAGCTTGGATTCGAGTATGGGGACAAATACCTACGAGCAGTACTTC. The genes are TRBV5-5 and TRBJ2-7; possibly TRBD1 for D (6 bases). V gave up 0 bases and J gave up 2 bases, with 21 bases separating them. The CDR3 is 18 amino acids. In germline, CDR1 is SGHKS, CDR2 YYEKEE (reference sequence).

The chain couples TRBV20-1 to TRBJ2-5; tentatively, D is TRBD1 (5 bases). The CDR3 is 11 residues long. CDR1 is DFQATT and CDR2 is SNEGSKA in the germline V gene (reference sequence). V gave up 7 bases and J gave up 4 bases, with 10 bases separating them. The CDR3 DNA follows: TGCAGTGGACAGCCCACAGAGACCCAGTACTTC. Residues: CSGQPTETQYF.

The V gene is TRBV27, the J gene TRBJ2-7; no reliable D call. The CDR3 contains 15 residues. V lost 0 bases and J 0 bases, leaving 9 bases between the germline ends. CDR1 MNHEY and CDR2 SMNVEV come from the germline V gene (reference sequence). CDR3 DNA: TGTGCCAGCAGTTTATCGACGGCCAGCTCCTACGAGCAGTACTTC. This translates into CASSLSTASSYEQYF.

V gene TRBV29-1 combines with J gene TRBJ2-1; D gene unclear. Trimming pared 4 bases from V and 3 bases from J, leaving 7 bases between. The CDR3 has 12 residues. CDR1 and CDR2 from the germline V gene are SQVTM and ANQGSEA. The DNA of the CDR3 is TGCAGCGTTGTTCACATCTACAATGAGCAGTTCTTC. Amino acids: CSVVHIYNEQFF.

This clonotype was detected a few times. This sequence joins TRBV6-6 and TRBJ2-3, with 11 bases identical to TRBD2. The V gene's germline CDR1 is MNHNY and CDR2 SVGAGI (reference sequence). This CDR3 contains 16 residues. V lost 0 bases and J lost 4; bases outside the gene matches: 3. The CDR3 loop is CASSYSPSGGSDTQYF. The CDR3 coding sequence is TGTGCCAGCAGTTACTCGCCTAGCGGGGGGTCAGATACGCAGTATTTT.

V is TRBV29-1 and J is TRBJ2-1, with 8 bases identical to TRBD2. Looked up from germline, CDR1 is SQVTM and CDR2 is ANQGSEA. This CDR3 is built from 14 residues. V shed 1 base and J 7 bases; nucleotides not matched to a gene: 6. Here the CDR3 DNA reads TGCAGCGTTGAAGCGGGACTAGTGGAGAATGAGCAGTTCTTC. It codes for CSVEAGLVENEQFF.

This chain joins TRBV19 and TRBJ2-1, with D perhaps matching TRBD1 (6 bases). The CDR3 has 16 amino acids. V lost 4 bases, J lost 0 bases, and 13 bases lay in between. The germline V gene encodes CDR1 LNHDA and CDR2 SQIVND (reference sequence). The CDR3 DNA is TGTGCCAGTAGTAAGGACAGACCTAGCTCCTACAATGAGCAGTTCTTC. This translates into CASSKDRPSSYNEQFF.

The chain recombines TRBV29-1 with TRBJ1-2; unclear D gene. V lost 6 bases and J lost 4, with 30 bases in between. This CDR3 contains 18 residues. From germline, CDR1 is SQVTM and CDR2 ANQGSEA. CDR3 sequence reads: CSVLGSFGLGPPTYGYTF. For the CDR3, the DNA is TGCAGCGTCTTGGGCAGTTTTGGCTTAGGTCCGCCTACCTATGGCTACACCTTC.

This clonotype was seen ten or more times. This chain joins TRBV7-9 and TRBJ1-2; TRBD1 might be the D (6 bases). This CDR3 spans 12 amino acids. V gave up 5 bases and J gave up 6 bases, with 10 bases separating them. CDR1 SEHNR and CDR2 FQNEAQ come from the germline V gene (reference sequence). CDR3 amino acids: CASSTGSHGYTF. DNA of the CDR3: TGTGCCAGCAGCACAGGGTCCCATGGCTACACCTTC.

The chain links TRBV7-6 to TRBJ1-1, with 8 bases that match TRBD1. The CDR3 loop spans 16 amino acids. The ends lost 6 bases at V and 6 bases at J; junction bases unmatched: 15. Germline V gene sequence: CDR1 SGHVS, CDR2 FNYEAQ. The CDR3 DNA is TGTGCCAGCAGTTTTACCCTTCGGACAGGGCAAGCTGAAGCTTTCTTT. Translation gives CASSFTLRTGQAEAFF.

The CDR3 region is CASSSQRDYLTDTQYF. The CDR3 nucleotides read TGCGCCAGCAGCTCCCAACGGGACTACCTCACAGATACGCAGTATTTT. The rearrangement uses TRBV5-1 and TRBJ2-3, with 7 bases aligning to TRBD2. Trimming at V came to 3 bases and at J to 2 bases, leaving 9 bases not matched to a gene. Germline V gives CDR1 SGHRS, CDR2 YFSETQ. The CDR3 runs to 16 residues. The full variable domain, in which reference TRBV5-1 and TRBJ2-3 provide the parts outside the CDR3, is KAGVTQTPRYLIKTRGQQVTLSCSPISGHRSVSWYQQTPGQGLQFLFEYFSETQRNKGNFPGRFSGRQFSNSRSEMNVSTLELGDSALYLCASSSQRDYLTDTQYFGPGTRLTVL.

About this clonotype itself: Just one base apart from a much larger clone, this may be a read error. This chain joins TRBV10-3 and TRBJ2-3; D perhaps matches TRBD1 (5 bases). CDR1 and CDR2 (germline): ENHRY, SYGVKD. The ends were cut back, 4 bases at V and 2 bases at J, with 16 bases in the middle. This CDR3 is 16 amino acids long. CDR3 DNA sequence: TGTGCCATCAGTGGGAAAATAGGGGCCAACACAGATACGCAGTATTTT. It codes for CAISGKIGANTDTQYF.

The gene calls are TRBV12-3 or TRBV12-4 and TRBJ2-1; no clear D gene. CDR3 length: 12 residues. Trimming pared 6 bases from V and 10 bases from J, leaving 13 bases between. CDR3 nucleotides: TGTGCCAGCAGGCACGGACGGGTCGAGCAGTTCTTC. Amino acids: CASRHGRVEQFF.

The chain combines TRBV20-1 with TRBJ2-7, with D possibly being TRBD2 (5 bases). The CDR3 is made up of 13 amino acids. Trimming removed 4 bases at V and 3 bases at J, with 13 bases between. Germline V gene sequence: CDR1 DFQATT, CDR2 SNEGSKA (reference sequence). This chain's CDR3 is CSATGLNDYEQYF. CDR3 bases: TGCAGTGCTACCGGACTCAACGACTACGAGCAGTACTTC.